These 21 T cell receptor beta chains originate from one sample sequenced in a study of T-cell reconstitution after alpha-beta-depleted transplantation in children. TCRbeta library construction was performed incorporating unique molecular identifiers. TCRdb reprocessed the PCR reads via MiXCR and lists one record per CDR3 protein. This table holds hundreds of thousands of distinct CDR3 sequences, over 8% found once. The specimen comprised PBMCs from the stem cell graft donor, sampled from the stem cell graft. The receptors originated from a human donor who donated a stem cell graft to a child with SCID.

This clonotype appeared many times. V is TRBV12-3 or TRBV12-4 and J is TRBJ1-1; D unresolved. With 5 bases removed from V and 1 base from J, the gap between germline ends came to 11 bases. The CDR3 runs 14 residues. CDR3 sequence reads: CASSVSFRNTEAFF. The CDR3 DNA follows: TGTGCCAGCAGTGTATCGTTCAGGAACACTGAAGCTTTCTTT.

The V call is TRBV12-3 or TRBV12-4, the J call TRBJ2-5, with a tentative D call TRBD1 (6 bases). The CDR3 covers 12 residues. V was pared by 5 bases and J by 6 bases, with 10 bases between. The CDR3 sequence is CASSTGTQTQYF. Written as DNA, the CDR3 is TGTGCCAGCAGTACAGGGACGCAGACCCAGTACTTC.

This rearrangement joins TRBV6-1 to TRBJ2-3; D gene ambiguous. CDR1 is MNHNS, CDR2 SASEGT, per germline. V was pared by 5 bases and J by 2 bases, with 11 bases between. This CDR3 is built from 14 residues. Here the CDR3 DNA reads TGTGCCAGCAGTCCTTGGGCGGTCACAGATACGCAGTATTTT. Translated, it gives CASSPWAVTDTQYF.

The chain couples TRBV10-3 to TRBJ1-2, with 9 bases matching TRBD1. J lost 8 bases, V lost 10 bases, and 8 bases had no gene match. CDR3 size: 12 residues. The germline gives CDR1 ENHRY, CDR2 SYGVKD. The CDR3 DNA reads as TGTGCCACCCACGGACAGGGGATGGGCTACACCTTC. As protein: CATHGQGMGYTF.

This clonotype was counted a few times. The genes are TRBV12-3 or TRBV12-4 and TRBJ1-5; D gene ambiguous. This CDR3 contains 16 residues. The V and J ends lost 3 bases and 0 bases respectively, with 12 bases between them. As DNA, the CDR3 is TGTGCCAGCAGTTTCTTTGCCGGGTCTAGCAATCAGCCCCAGCATTTT. This encodes CASSFFAGSSNQPQHF.

The CDR3 DNA is TGTGCCAGTAGGTACTCAGGGACGGCCTACGAGCAGTACTTC. Translated, it gives CASRYSGTAYEQYF. V and J are TRBV19 and TRBJ2-7; D is perhaps TRBD1 or TRBD2 (5 bases each). Germline loops: CDR1 LNHDA, CDR2 SQIVND (reference sequence). Trimming removed 6 bases at V and 2 bases at J, with 14 bases between. This CDR3 region has 14 residues.

The chain uses TRBV7-6 and TRBJ1-1; D is perhaps TRBD1 (6 bases). V was pared by 5 bases and J by 4 bases, with 14 bases between. Germline assignment: CDR1 SGHVS and CDR2 FNYEAQ. This CDR3 contains 14 residues. DNA of the CDR3: TGTGCCAGCAGCGCGACAGGATCGAGCACTGAAGCTTTCTTT. Protein sequence: CASSATGSSTEAFF. Together with reference TRBV7-6 and TRBJ1-1, the CDR3 gives the full variable domain: GAGVSQSPRYKVTKRGQDVALRCDPISGHVSLYWYRQALGQGPEFLTYFNYEAQQDKSGLPNDRFSAERPEGSISTLTIQRTEQRDSAMYRCASSATGSSTEAFFGQGTRLTVV.

This clonotype was found many times. One end of the junction does not line up with germline, which may come from a read error. The rearrangement links TRBV20-1 to TRBJ2-3; D is tentatively TRBD1 or TRBD2 (5 bases each). The CDR3 covers 15 residues. Germline V gene lookup returns CDR1 DFQATT and CDR2 SNEGSKA (reference sequence). Written as DNA, the CDR3 is TGCAGTGCCAGAGGGGAGATTGATAGCACAGATACGCAGTATTTT. This translates into CSARGEIDSTDTQYF.

This clonotype has more than one count but fewer than ten. The CDR3 region has the DNA TGTGCCAGCCGTGGGGGGGGCGGCGGGGAGCTGTTTTTT. Its protein product is CASRGGGGGELFF. The V and J genes are TRBV6-1 and TRBJ2-2, with a weak D call TRBD2 (7 bases). The CDR3 consists of 13 residues. CDR1 MNHNS and CDR2 SASEGT come from the germline V gene. The germline V and J ends were trimmed by 8 bases and 7 bases, with 14 bases remaining between them.

This clonotype was observed a handful of times. The rearrangement joins TRBV5-1 to TRBJ2-3, with D maybe TRBD1 (6 bases). The germline V gene has CDR1 SGHRS and CDR2 YFSETQ. V lost 4 bases and J lost 4, with 16 bases in between. The CDR3 has 15 amino acids. CDR3 protein: CASSRTGIGADTQYF. CDR3 in DNA: TGCGCCAGCAGCCGAACAGGGATAGGGGCAGATACGCAGTATTTT.

In its sample, this clonotype was seen many times. The chain recombines TRBV12-3 or TRBV12-4 with TRBJ2-3; D is ambiguous. The CDR3 extends over 15 amino acids. V lost 5 bases to trimming and J lost 0 bases, with 12 bases between them. The CDR3, as DNA: TGTGCCAGCAGTGCGGACCGATCTAGCACAGATACGCAGTATTTT. Amino acid sequence: CASSADRSSTDTQYF.

The chain recombines TRBV7-2 with TRBJ1-5; D may be TRBD1 (6 bases). CDR3 length equals 13 residues. Trimming removed 6 bases from V and 10 bases from J, with 16 bases in between. Germline V lookup: CDR1 SGHTA, CDR2 FQGNSA. The CDR3 DNA is TGTGCCAGCAGTCCTACAGGGCGCCGACCCCAGCATTTT. The encoded protein is CASSPTGRRPQHF.

This clonotype showed up just once. The junction does not match germline at one end; this may be a read error. V gene TRBV27 combines with J gene TRBJ2-1; D gene uncertain. Germline V lookup: CDR1 MNHEY, CDR2 SMNVEV (reference sequence). This CDR3 is 13 amino acids long. CDR3 nucleotide sequence: TGTGCCAGCAGTTTATCGGTATACAATGCGCAGTTCTTC. The encoded protein is CASSLSVYNAQFF.

This clonotype has just a few counts. The chain is built from TRBV25-1 and TRBJ2-1; 7 positions match TRBD1. The CDR3 is made up of 14 amino acids. Looked up from germline, CDR1 is MGHDK and CDR2 is SYGVNS. Trimming removed 3 bases from V and 10 bases from J; junction bases left unmatched: 9. The CDR3 protein is CASSETGQSSEQFF. CDR3 DNA: TGTGCCAGCAGTGAGACGGGACAGTCATCCGAGCAGTTCTTC.

This clonotype came up a few times. This chain links TRBV5-6 with TRBJ2-7; the D is unclear. CDR1 is SGHDT and CDR2 is YYEEEE in the germline V gene. Trimming removed 0 bases from V and 1 base from J, with 14 bases in between. The CDR3 sequence is 16 residues long. Here the CDR3 reads CASSLEGILNSYEQYF. CDR3 DNA: TGTGCCAGCAGCTTGGAAGGGATCCTCAATTCCTACGAGCAGTACTTC.

This clonotype has a handful of counts. The V and J genes are TRBV5-6 and TRBJ1-3; D remains unclear. The germline V and J ends were trimmed by 3 bases and 2 bases, with 9 bases remaining between them. Per the germline V gene, CDR1 is SGHDT and CDR2 is YYEEEE. The CDR3 extends over 14 amino acids. The CDR3 sequence is CASSSAEAGNTIYF. CDR3 nucleotide sequence: TGTGCCAGCAGCTCGGCGGAGGCTGGAAACACCATATATTTT. Using reference TRBV5-6 and TRBJ1-3 for the parts outside the CDR3, the full variable domain is DAGVTQSPTHLIKTRGQQVTLRCSPKSGHDTVSWYQQALGQGPQFIFQYYEEEERQRGNFPDRFSGHQFPNYSSELNVNALLLGDSALYLCASSSAEAGNTIYFGEGSWLTVV.

This clonotype was observed at least ten times. The genes are TRBV6-5 and TRBJ2-7; 9 bases map to TRBD1. The CDR3 is made up of 15 amino acids. The V gene end was trimmed by 4 bases and the J gene end by 3 bases; junction bases not matched to a gene: 7. Germline CDR1 MNHEY, CDR2 SVGAGI. Written as DNA, the CDR3 is TGTGCCAGCAGTTTCCTCCCGGGACAGGGCTACGAGCAGTACTTC. Amino acid sequence: CASSFLPGQGYEQYF.

This clonotype was observed a few times. The rearrangement links TRBV5-1 to TRBJ2-7, with D possibly matching TRBD1 (5 bases). The V end was cut by 7 bases, the J end by 5 bases, with 10 bases between. The germline gives CDR1 SGHRS, CDR2 YFSETQ. The CDR3 consists of 11 residues. The CDR3 nucleotides read TGCGCCAGCGCCAGGGAACACGAGCAGTACTTC. Protein: CASAREHEQYF.

This clonotype was found a few times. This chain uses TRBV3-1 with TRBJ2-7; possible D gene TRBD1, 6 bases. V dropped 4 bases and J dropped 2 bases, with 12 bases sitting between them. Germline V gene data show CDR1 as LGHDT and CDR2 as YNNKEL (reference sequence). The CDR3 contains 14 residues. CDR3 DNA: TGTGCCAGCAGCCCGAACAGGGTTACCTACGAGCAGTACTTC. Its protein product is CASSPNRVTYEQYF.

This clonotype occurred a few times. The DNA for the CDR3 is TGTGCCAGCAGTCACGGGACTGGGGGCAATCAGCCCCAGCATTTT. This sequence encodes CASSHGTGGNQPQHF. The chain employs TRBV6-5 and TRBJ1-5; a weak D match, TRBD1 (5 bases). Germline assignment: CDR1 MNHEY and CDR2 SVGAGI. V lost 5 bases and J lost 2, with 13 bases in between. This CDR3 has 15 amino acids.

There are a few counts of this clonotype. The chain employs TRBV20-1 and TRBJ2-3; the D is unclear. Between the trimmed V and J ends, which lost 3 bases and 1 base, there was a span of 11 bases. The germline V gene encodes CDR1 DFQATT and CDR2 SNEGSKA (reference sequence). The length of the CDR3 is 14 residues. The chain's CDR3 is CSASSELRTDTQYF. CDR3 bases: TGCAGTGCTAGTTCAGAGCTTCGCACAGATACGCAGTATTTT.